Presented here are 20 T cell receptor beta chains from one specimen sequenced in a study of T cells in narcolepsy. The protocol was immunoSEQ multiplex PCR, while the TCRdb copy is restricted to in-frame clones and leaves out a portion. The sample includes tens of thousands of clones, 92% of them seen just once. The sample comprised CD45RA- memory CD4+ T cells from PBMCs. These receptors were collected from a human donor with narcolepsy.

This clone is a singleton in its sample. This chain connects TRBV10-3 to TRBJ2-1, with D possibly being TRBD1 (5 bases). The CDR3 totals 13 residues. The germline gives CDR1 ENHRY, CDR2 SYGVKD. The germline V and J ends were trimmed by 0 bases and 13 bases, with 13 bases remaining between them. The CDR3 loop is CAISESGQGRQFF. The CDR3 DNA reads TGTGCCATCAGTGAGTCAGGCCAGGGTCGTCAGTTCTTC.

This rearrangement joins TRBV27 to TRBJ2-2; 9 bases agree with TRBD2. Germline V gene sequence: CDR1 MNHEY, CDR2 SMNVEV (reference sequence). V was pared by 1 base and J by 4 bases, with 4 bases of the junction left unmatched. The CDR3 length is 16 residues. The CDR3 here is CASSLFAGGPTGELFF. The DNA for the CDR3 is TGTGCCAGCAGTTTATTTGCGGGAGGGCCCACCGGGGAGCTGTTTTTT.

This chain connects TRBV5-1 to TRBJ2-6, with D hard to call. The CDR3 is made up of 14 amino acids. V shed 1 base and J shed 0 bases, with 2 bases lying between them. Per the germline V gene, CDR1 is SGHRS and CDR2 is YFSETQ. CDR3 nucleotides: TGCGCCAGCAGCTTGATCTCTGGGGCCAACGTCCTGACTTTC. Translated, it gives CASSLISGANVLTF. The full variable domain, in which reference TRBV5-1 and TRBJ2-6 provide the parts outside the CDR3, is KAGVTQTPRYLIKTRGQQVTLSCSPISGHRSVSWYQQTPGQGLQFLFEYFSETQRNKGNFPGRFSGRQFSNSRSEMNVSTLELGDSALYLCASSLISGANVLTFGAGSRLTVL.

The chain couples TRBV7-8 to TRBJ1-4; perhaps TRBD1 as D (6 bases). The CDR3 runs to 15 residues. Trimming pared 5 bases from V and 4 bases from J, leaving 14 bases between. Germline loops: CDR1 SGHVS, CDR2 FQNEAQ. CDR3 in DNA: TGTGCCAGCAGCGAGGCGGGACACTTTAATGAAAAACTGTTTTTT. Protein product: CASSEAGHFNEKLFF.

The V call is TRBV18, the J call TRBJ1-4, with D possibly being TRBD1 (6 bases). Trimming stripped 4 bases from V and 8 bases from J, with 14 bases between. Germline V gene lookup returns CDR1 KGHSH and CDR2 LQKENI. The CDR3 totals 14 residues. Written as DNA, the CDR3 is TGTGCCAGCTCACTCAGACAGGCAGGCGAAAAACTGTTTTTT. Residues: CASSLRQAGEKLFF.

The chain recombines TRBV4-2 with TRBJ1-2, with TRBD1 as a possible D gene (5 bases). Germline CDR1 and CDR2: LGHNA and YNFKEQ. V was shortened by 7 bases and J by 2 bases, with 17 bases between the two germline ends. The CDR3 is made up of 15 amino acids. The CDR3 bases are TGTGCCAGCAACCTTGACGGGACGGGGAACTATGGCTACACCTTC. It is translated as CASNLDGTGNYGYTF.

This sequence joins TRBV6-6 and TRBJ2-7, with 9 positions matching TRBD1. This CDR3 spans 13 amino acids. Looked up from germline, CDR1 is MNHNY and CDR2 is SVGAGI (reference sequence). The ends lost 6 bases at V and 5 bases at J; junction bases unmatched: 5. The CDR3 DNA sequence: TGTGCCAGCAGGGGGACAGGGCGGCACGAGCAGTACTTC. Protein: CASRGTGRHEQYF.

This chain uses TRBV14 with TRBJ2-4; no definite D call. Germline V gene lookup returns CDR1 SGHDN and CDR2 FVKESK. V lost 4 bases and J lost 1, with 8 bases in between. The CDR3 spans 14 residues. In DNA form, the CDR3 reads TGTGCCAGCAGCCCTCATCTGGCCAAAAACATTCAGTACTTC. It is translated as CASSPHLAKNIQYF.

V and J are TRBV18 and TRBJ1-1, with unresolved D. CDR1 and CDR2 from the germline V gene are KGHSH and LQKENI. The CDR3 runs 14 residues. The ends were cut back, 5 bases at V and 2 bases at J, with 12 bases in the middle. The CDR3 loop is CASSAQRDNTEAFF. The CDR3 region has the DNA TGTGCCAGCTCAGCACAGAGAGATAACACTGAAGCTTTCTTT. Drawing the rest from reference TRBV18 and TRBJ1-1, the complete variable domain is NAGVMQNPRHLVRRRGQEARLRCSPMKGHSHVYWYRQLPEEGLKFMVYLQKENIIDESGMPKERFSAEFPKEGPSILRIQQVVRGDSAAYFCASSAQRDNTEAFFGQGTRLTVV.

CDR3 coding DNA: TGTGCCAGTAGTTCGGACCGGACAGTCATGAGAGAGACCCAGTACTTC. Translation gives CASSSDRTVMRETQYF. This chain links TRBV19 with TRBJ2-5; weak D call: TRBD1 (6 bases). CDR1 LNHDA and CDR2 SQIVND come from the germline V gene (reference sequence). The CDR3 runs to 16 residues. V was pared by 5 bases and J by 4 bases, with 20 bases between.

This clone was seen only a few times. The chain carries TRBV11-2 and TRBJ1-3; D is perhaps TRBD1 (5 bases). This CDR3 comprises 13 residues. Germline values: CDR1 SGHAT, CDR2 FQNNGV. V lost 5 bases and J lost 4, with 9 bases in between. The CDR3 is CASSPREGNTIYF. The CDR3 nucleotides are TGTGCCAGCAGCCCCAGGGAGGGAAACACCATATATTTT.

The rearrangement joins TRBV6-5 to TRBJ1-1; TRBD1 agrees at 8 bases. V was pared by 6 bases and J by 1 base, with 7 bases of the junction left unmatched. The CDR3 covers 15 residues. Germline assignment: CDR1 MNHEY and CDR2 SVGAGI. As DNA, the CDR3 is TGTGCCAGCAGAGGCCCCGACAGGGGGAACACTGAAGCTTTCTTT. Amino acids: CASRGPDRGNTEAFF.

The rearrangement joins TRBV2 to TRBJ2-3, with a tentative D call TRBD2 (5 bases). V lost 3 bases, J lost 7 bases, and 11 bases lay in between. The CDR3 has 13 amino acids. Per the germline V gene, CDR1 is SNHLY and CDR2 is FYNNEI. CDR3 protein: CASSEGVGNTQYF. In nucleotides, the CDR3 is TGTGCCAGCAGTGAGGGAGTTGGAAATACGCAGTATTTT.

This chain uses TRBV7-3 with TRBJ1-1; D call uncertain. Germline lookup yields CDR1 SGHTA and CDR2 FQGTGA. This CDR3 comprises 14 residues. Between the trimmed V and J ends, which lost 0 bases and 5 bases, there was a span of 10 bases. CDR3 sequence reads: CASSLTPPETEAFF. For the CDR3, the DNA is TGTGCCAGCAGCTTAACGCCCCCGGAGACTGAAGCTTTCTTT.

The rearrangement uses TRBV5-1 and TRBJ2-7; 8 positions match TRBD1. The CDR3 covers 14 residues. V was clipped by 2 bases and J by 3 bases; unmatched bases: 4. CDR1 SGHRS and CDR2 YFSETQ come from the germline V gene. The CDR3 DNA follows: TGCGCCAGCAGCTTCGGGACAGGTAACTACGAGCAGTACTTC. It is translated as CASSFGTGNYEQYF.

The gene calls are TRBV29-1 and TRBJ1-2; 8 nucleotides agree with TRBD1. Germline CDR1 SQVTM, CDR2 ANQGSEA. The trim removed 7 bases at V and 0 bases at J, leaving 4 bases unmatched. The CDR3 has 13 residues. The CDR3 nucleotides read TGCAGCGGTGGACAGGGACCTAACTATGGCTACACCTTC. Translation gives CSGGQGPNYGYTF.

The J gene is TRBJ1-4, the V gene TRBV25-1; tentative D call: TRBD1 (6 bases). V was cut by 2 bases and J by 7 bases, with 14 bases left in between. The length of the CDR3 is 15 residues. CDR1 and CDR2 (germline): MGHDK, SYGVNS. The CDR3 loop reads CASSEPTGYGEKLFF. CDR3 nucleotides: TGTGCCAGCAGTGAACCCACAGGGTATGGTGAAAAACTGTTTTTT.

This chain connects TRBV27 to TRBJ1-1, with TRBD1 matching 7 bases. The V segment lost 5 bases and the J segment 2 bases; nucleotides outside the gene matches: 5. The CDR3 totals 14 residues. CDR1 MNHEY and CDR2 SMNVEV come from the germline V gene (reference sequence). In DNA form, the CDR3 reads TGTGCCAGCAGTCGAGGGGGCGTTAACACTGAAGCTTTCTTT. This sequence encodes CASSRGGVNTEAFF.

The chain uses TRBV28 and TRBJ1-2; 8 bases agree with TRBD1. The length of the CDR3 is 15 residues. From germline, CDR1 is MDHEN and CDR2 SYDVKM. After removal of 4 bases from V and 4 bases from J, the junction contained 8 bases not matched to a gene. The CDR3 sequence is CASSYYRDRSYGYTF. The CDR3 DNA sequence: TGTGCCAGCAGTTACTACCGGGACAGGAGCTATGGCTACACCTTC.

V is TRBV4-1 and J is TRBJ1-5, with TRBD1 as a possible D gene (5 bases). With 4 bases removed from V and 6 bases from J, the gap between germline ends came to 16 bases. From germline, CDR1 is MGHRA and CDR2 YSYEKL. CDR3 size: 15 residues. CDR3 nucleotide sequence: TGCGCCAGCAGCCCCGCAGCTCAGGGTCTTCAGCCCCAGCATTTT. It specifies CASSPAAQGLQPQHF.